These 10 T cell receptor beta chains came from one sample sequenced in a study of CD8 T cells in Susac syndrome. With random hexamers, reverse transcription was performed on about 0.45 to 1 ug of RNA. Using its own MiXCR run on the immunoSEQ multiplex PCR reads, TCRdb lists one record per CDR3 protein. The table records roughly 220,000 distinct CDR3 sequences, 94% of them present only once. Sequencing used CD4+ T cells from PBMCs. The source is a human donor with Susac syndrome.

The V gene is TRBV19, the J gene TRBJ2-1; 7 bases match TRBD2. The CDR3 sequence is 14 residues long. J gave up 6 bases and V 1 base, and 3 bases lay outside the gene matches. Germline V gene data show CDR1 as LNHDA and CDR2 as SQIVND (reference sequence). This CDR3 is CASSIGPGGNEQFF. The CDR3 DNA sequence: TGTGCCAGTAGTATAGGCCCGGGAGGCAATGAGCAGTTCTTC.

This chain links TRBV9 with TRBJ2-3, with TRBD1 matching over 7 bases. Germline CDR1 SGDLS, CDR2 YYNGEE. This CDR3 is built from 15 residues. Trimming cost V 4 bases and J 2 bases; bases outside gene matches: 7. CDR3 coding DNA: TGTGCCAGCAGCACTCGGGACAGTCTCACAGATACGCAGTATTTT. It translates to CASSTRDSLTDTQYF.

The V call is TRBV7-2, the J call TRBJ2-3; 8 nucleotides align to TRBD2. The V segment lost 5 bases and the J segment 6 bases; nucleotides outside the gene matches: 10. Germline-derived CDR1 and CDR2 are SGHTA and FQGNSA. The length of the CDR3 is 15 residues. The CDR3 DNA reads TGTGCCAGCAGCGCTGCGGGACTAGAACTCGATACGCAGTATTTT. This encodes CASSAAGLELDTQYF. Filled out from reference TRBV7-2 and TRBJ2-3, the complete variable domain reads GAGVSQSPSNKVTEKGKDVELRCDPISGHTALYWYRQSLGQGLEFLIYFQGNSAPDKSGLPSDRFSAERTGGSVSTLTIQRTQQEDSAVYLCASSAAGLELDTQYFGPGTRLTVL.

This clonotype occurred once. The chain carries TRBV7-2 and TRBJ1-4; D remains ambiguous. Trimming pared 2 bases from V and 7 bases from J, leaving 11 bases between. CDR1 is SGHTA and CDR2 is FQGNSA in the germline V gene. The CDR3 contains 14 residues. The CDR3 protein is CASSLTPEAEKLFF. DNA of the CDR3: TGTGCCAGCAGCTTAACCCCAGAGGCTGAAAAACTGTTTTTT.

V usage is TRBV20-1 and J usage is TRBJ2-7; 8 nucleotides agree with TRBD1. Looked up from germline, CDR1 is DFQATT and CDR2 is SNEGSKA (reference sequence). The V gene end was trimmed by 4 bases and the J gene end by 4 bases; junction bases not matched to a gene: 6. The CDR3 extends over 13 amino acids. The DNA for the CDR3 is TGCAGTGCTACCGGGACAGGAGATTACGAGCAGTACTTC. This encodes CSATGTGDYEQYF.

This chain connects TRBV6-1 to TRBJ2-1, with TRBD2 matching over 8 bases. V was pared by 2 bases and J by 6 bases, with 9 bases of the junction left unmatched. CDR1 is MNHNS and CDR2 is SASEGT in the germline V gene. The CDR3 loop spans 16 amino acids. For the CDR3, the DNA is TGTGCCAGCAGTGAATTCGGGGGGGCCTCTTCCAATGAGCAGTTCTTC. This translates into CASSEFGGASSNEQFF.

This chain connects TRBV18 to TRBJ1-2; weak D call: TRBD1 (5 bases). The CDR3 has 21 residues. Germline loops: CDR1 KGHSH, CDR2 LQKENI. Trimming cost V 2 bases and J 4 bases, with 32 bases left between them. DNA for the CDR3: TGTGCCAGCTCACCAACCTCTGGCGGGGACGGCCTCCACCTTAACTTCTATGGCTACACCTTC. Translating gives CASSPTSGGDGLHLNFYGYTF. The entire variable domain, with the rest obtained from reference TRBV18 and TRBJ1-2, is as follows: NAGVMQNPRHLVRRRGQEARLRCSPMKGHSHVYWYRQLPEEGLKFMVYLQKENIIDESGMPKERFSAEFPKEGPSILRIQQVVRGDSAAYFCASSPTSGGDGLHLNFYGYTFGSGTRLTVV.

The genes are TRBV20-1 and TRBJ2-3; 11 bases map to TRBD1. Germline lookup yields CDR1 DFQATT and CDR2 SNEGSKA (reference sequence). The V and J ends lost 4 bases and 6 bases, in that order; junction bases with no gene match: 9. CDR3 length: 15 residues. The chain's CDR3 is CSAIPGTGGPDTQYF. For the CDR3, the DNA is TGCAGTGCTATCCCCGGGACAGGGGGACCGGATACGCAGTATTTT.

The rearrangement uses TRBV20-1 and TRBJ1-1; no firm D call. CDR3 length equals 11 residues. The germline V gene encodes CDR1 DFQATT and CDR2 SNEGSKA (reference sequence). The ends were cut back, 5 bases at V and 7 bases at J, with 11 bases in the middle. DNA of the CDR3: TGCAGTGCTTTTATCCTGAATGAAGCTTTCTTT. Encoded protein: CSAFILNEAFF.

The chain links TRBV6-1 to TRBJ2-7; D gene ambiguous. The germline V gene encodes CDR1 MNHNS and CDR2 SASEGT. The CDR3 covers 11 residues. The V end was cut by 7 bases, the J end by 0 bases, with 4 bases between. CDR3 coding DNA: TGTGCCAGCACAGTCTCCTACGAGCAGTACTTC. Translation: CASTVSYEQYF.